The present TCR beta chain was sequenced within a study of blood T cell repertoires in COVID-19 (dated by TCRdb to about 2020). For the wider study: Samples covering the acute and convalescent phases of COVID-19 were provided by collaborators in the United States, Italy and Spain. The dataset comprised deeply sampled blood TCRbeta repertoires from subjects exposed to, actively infected with, or recovered from COVID-19. Where HLA class I and class II types were available, the types were taken from metadata supplied by the sample provider, not from assay-based typing. The repertoires were released in a freely available public database meant as a resource for research on the immune response to SARS-CoV-2. Samples came from the ongoing ImmuneRACE study (first 160 participants) plus 1,254 subjects from 6 global collaborators. The prospective study material was composed of cDNA or gDNA derived from T cells, B-cell-depleted T cells, or PBMCs. Nearly every sample came with metadata listing a de-identified subject ID, COVID-19 status, age in years and sex. Points the paper makes about the study in general: Clinical and demographic metadata were provided uncurated, with the amount varying by source and participant.

V drops 4 bases and J drops 6 bases, leaving 22 bases in between. The germline V gene encodes CDR1 SGHRS and CDR2 YFSETQ. Inclusive of the bounding cysteine and phenylalanine, the CDR3 is 16 residues long. CDR3 DNA is the only sequence kept; it has 48 bases, read in frame from the first base. Participants in the prospective study were aged roughly 18 to 100 years, lived in more than 20 United States geographic areas, and enrolled through a virtual design. Cohort assignment in the prospective study relied on participant-reported clinical history from a screening survey and a study questionnaire. For ImmuneRACE Cohort 3, a participant was defined as recovered based on two consecutive negative NP/OP PCR tests, clearance by a healthcare professional, or resolution of symptoms. Each participant in the prospective study had whole blood, serum and a nasopharyngeal or oropharyngeal swab collected by mobile phlebotomists. Additional blood draws and questionnaires over an approximately two-month period could optionally be provided by prospective study participants. Blood samples from the prospective study were shipped frozen or at room temperature prior to DNA extraction.

This clone was seen a few times. Its antigen is unknown. There are no base qualities to consult, and no much larger clone falls within one base. TCRbeta CDR3 regions were amplified from genomic DNA by means of the immunoSEQ Assay, a bias-controlled multiplex PCR. In the source study's methods: The number of nucleated cells in each sample was estimated by amplification of reference gene primers within the assay. To quantify the absolute abundance of each unique TCRbeta CDR3 rearrangement, sequence reads were collapsed and filtered. For each sample, productive Simpson clonality was calculated as the square root of Simpson's diversity index over productive rearrangements. In TCRdb, the immuneACCESS table is reduced to in-frame sequences with V and J assigned. These tables do not hold every clone; where another copy was compared, an unresolved V gene accounts for under half, and the others remain unexplained. The DNA was the basis for D and trimming; V, J and clone size are from that table. Present in this sample are 270,000 or so clones, about 89% of which were seen just once. In total, the top ten clones hold around 2.4% of the sample.

The receptor was derived from a woman aged 18-30 years who had recovered from COVID-19. The chain employs TRBV5-1 and TRBJ1-1; the D gene is possibly TRBD1, with 5 bases matching. Material for sequencing was PBMCs or T cells enriched from blood (not recorded which). The nucleotides read TGCGCCAGCAGCACAATCCACGACAGTGCTGCCGCTGAAGCTTTCTTT. The translation is CASSTIHDSAAAEAFF.